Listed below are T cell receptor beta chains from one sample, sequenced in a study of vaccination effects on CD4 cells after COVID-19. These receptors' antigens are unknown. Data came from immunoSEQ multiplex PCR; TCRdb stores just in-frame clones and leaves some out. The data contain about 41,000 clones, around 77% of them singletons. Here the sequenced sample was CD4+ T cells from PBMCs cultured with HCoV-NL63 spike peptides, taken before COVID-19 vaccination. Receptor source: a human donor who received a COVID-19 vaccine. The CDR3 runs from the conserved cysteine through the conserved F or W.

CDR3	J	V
CASSLPGGSAEAFF	TRBJ1-1	TRBV7-2
CASNRWGSSYNEQFF	TRBJ2-1	TRBV5-1
CASSFGGAAGELFF	TRBJ2-2	TRBV28
CASSPGTGPGEKLFF	TRBJ1-4	TRBV5-1
CASSLKGFEGLNTGELFF	TRBJ2-2	TRBV5-6
CASSPRTGTATDTQYF	TRBJ2-3	TRBV19
CAISEMGVGQGASGELFF	TRBJ2-2	TRBV10-3
CAWSRPGANGYTF	TRBJ1-2	TRBV30
CASSLVRGGHTIYF	TRBJ1-3	TRBV5-6
CASSTSGDVSSDEQFF	TRBJ2-1	TRBV5-1
CASSFTGEDTQYF	TRBJ2-3	TRBV7-9
CASSAGQKNYGYTF	TRBJ1-2	TRBV2
CASSWGNQPQHF	TRBJ1-5	TRBV28
CASSLGGNGYTF	TRBJ1-2	TRBV12-3/TRBV12-4
CASSASGTSMNTEAFF	TRBJ1-1	TRBV6-1
CASSRARTEKLFF	TRBJ1-4	TRBV18
CASRIPSNTGELFF	TRBJ2-2	TRBV6-5